These 30 T cell receptor beta chains came from one sample sequenced in a study of OX40 agonist ivuxolimab in advanced cancers. TCRdb keeps only in-frame clones here, not all; method: immunoSEQ multiplex PCR. The repertoire holds over 100,000 clones, with 80% to 90% as singletons. This specimen consisted of CD4+ or CD8+ T cells sorted from blood, obtained in a trial of the OX40 agonist ivuxolimab. These receptors all come from an adult with an advanced solid tumor such as melanoma, head and neck, liver or kidney cancer.

This clone showed up just a few times. The V and J genes are TRBV4-1 and TRBJ1-6; TRBD1 aligns across 9 bases. Looked up from germline, CDR1 is MGHRA and CDR2 is YSYEKL. CDR3 size: 13 residues. The V and J ends lost 4 bases and 10 bases, in that order; junction bases with no gene match: 2. This chain's CDR3 is CASSLDRGSPLHF. The CDR3 DNA is TGCGCCAGCAGCCTTGACAGGGGGTCACCCCTCCACTTT.

The V gene is TRBV7-9, the J gene TRBJ2-3; D gene uncertain. V was shortened by 5 bases and J by 1 base, with 4 bases between the two germline ends. CDR3 length: 12 amino acids. Germline V gene lookup returns CDR1 SEHNR and CDR2 FQNEAQ (reference sequence). CDR3 nucleotides: TGTGCCAGCAGCCCCGGCACAGATACGCAGTATTTT. Encoded protein: CASSPGTDTQYF.

This sequence joins TRBV10-3 and TRBJ2-7, with TRBD2 identical over 7 bases. This CDR3 region has 13 residues. The V segment lost 2 bases and the J segment 2 bases; nucleotides outside the gene matches: 0. Germline CDR1 and CDR2: ENHRY and SYGVKD. The CDR3 spells CAISEAGAYEQYF. CDR3 nucleotide sequence: TGTGCCATCAGTGAGGCGGGGGCCTACGAGCAGTACTTC.

The chain joins TRBV6-6 to TRBJ2-7, with a weak D call TRBD2 (6 bases). Germline V gene sequence: CDR1 MNHNY, CDR2 SVGAGI (reference sequence). The CDR3 is 14 amino acids. The ends were cut back, 1 base at V and 6 bases at J, with 13 bases in the middle. The CDR3 protein is CASSYFDQGGEQYF. DNA for the CDR3: TGTGCCAGCAGTTACTTCGACCAGGGAGGCGAGCAGTACTTC.

The genes are TRBV2 and TRBJ2-7; D not certain. This CDR3 contains 12 residues. The V gene's germline CDR1 is SNHLY and CDR2 FYNNEI. The V and J ends lost 2 bases and 6 bases respectively, with 8 bases between them. The CDR3 bases are TGTGCCAGCAGTGAATTGGGCTCCGAGCAGTACTTC. Its protein product is CASSELGSEQYF.

This rearrangement joins TRBV5-1 to TRBJ1-1; possible D gene TRBD1, 5 bases. The CDR3 has 13 amino acids. V was shortened by 7 bases and J by 1 base, with 11 bases between the two germline ends. Germline CDR1 SGHRS, CDR2 YFSETQ. The CDR3 bases are TGCGCCAGCGGGGCAGGGAGGAACACTGAAGCTTTCTTT. It translates to CASGAGRNTEAFF.

The chain is built from TRBV7-2 and TRBJ2-7; TRBD2 might be the D (6 bases). Deletions cut 5 bases from V and 7 bases from J, with 18 bases between. The germline V gene encodes CDR1 SGHTA and CDR2 FQGNSA. CDR3 length: 14 amino acids. The CDR3 sequence is CASSPGAANLEQYF. The CDR3 DNA reads TGTGCCAGCAGCCCGGGAGCCGCGAACCTGGAGCAGTACTTC.

The V gene is TRBV5-1, the J gene TRBJ2-3; 11 nucleotides agree with TRBD2. Germline V gene lookup returns CDR1 SGHRS and CDR2 YFSETQ. The junction had 4 bases not matched to a gene; V was cut back by 7 bases and J by 0 bases. The CDR3 runs 15 residues. The CDR3 DNA reads as TGCGCCAGCGGACTAGCGGGCCTAAGCACAGATACGCAGTATTTT. Encoded protein: CASGLAGLSTDTQYF. The entire variable domain, with the rest obtained from reference TRBV5-1 and TRBJ2-3, is as follows: KAGVTQTPRYLIKTRGQQVTLSCSPISGHRSVSWYQQTPGQGLQFLFEYFSETQRNKGNFPGRFSGRQFSNSRSEMNVSTLELGDSALYLCASGLAGLSTDTQYFGPGTRLTVL.

CDR3 residues: CASSQVLEGDTQYF. The CDR3, as DNA: TGCGCCAGCAGCCAAGTACTCGAGGGAGATACGCAGTATTTT. The chain is built from TRBV4-1 and TRBJ2-3, with D possibly TRBD2 on 5 matching bases. The CDR3 length is 14 residues. V lost 1 base and J lost 5, with 10 bases in between. Germline V gene lookup returns CDR1 MGHRA and CDR2 YSYEKL.

This clone was observed a handful of times. This rearrangement joins TRBV7-9 to TRBJ1-1; possible D gene TRBD1, 5 bases. Germline CDR1 SEHNR, CDR2 FQNEAQ (reference sequence). This CDR3 comprises 14 residues. The V end was cut by 7 bases, the J end by 0 bases, with 12 bases between. The CDR3 nucleotides read TGTGCCAGCAACCGCGGGACCATGAACACTGAAGCTTTCTTT. It is translated as CASNRGTMNTEAFF.

The chain has TRBV20-1 and TRBJ2-5; D ambiguous. Looked up from germline, CDR1 is DFQATT and CDR2 is SNEGSKA (reference sequence). The CDR3 has 11 amino acids. CDR3 sequence (DNA): TGCAGCCACACGTTCTCCGAGACCCAGTACTTC. It encodes CSHTFSETQYF.

The chain recombines TRBV19 with TRBJ2-1; D not certain. This CDR3 contains 15 residues. In germline, CDR1 is LNHDA, CDR2 SQIVND (reference sequence). The V end was cut by 1 base, the J end by 4 bases, with 11 bases between. In DNA form, the CDR3 reads TGTGCCAGTAGTATAGGGTCTTACTTTTACAATGAGCAGTTCTTC. Translated: CASSIGSYFYNEQFF. Using reference TRBV19 and TRBJ2-1 for the parts outside the CDR3, the full variable domain is DGGITQSPKYLFRKEGQNVTLSCEQNLNHDAMYWYRQDPGQGLRLIYYSQIVNDFQKGDIAEGYSVSREKKESFPLTVTSAQKNPTAFYLCASSIGSYFYNEQFFGPGTRLTVL.

The rearrangement links TRBV5-6 to TRBJ2-7; 9 nucleotides match TRBD1. The V gene's germline CDR1 is SGHDT and CDR2 YYEEEE. V shed 2 bases and J 1 base; nucleotides not matched to a gene: 7. The CDR3 runs to 16 residues. The CDR3 protein is CASSFGTGGRSYEQYF. In nucleotides, the CDR3 is TGTGCCAGCAGCTTCGGTACAGGGGGCAGGTCCTACGAGCAGTACTTC.

The chain joins TRBV6-6 to TRBJ1-1, with unresolved D. The CDR3 extends over 14 amino acids. The V gene lost 1 base and the J gene lost 5 bases, with 11 bases spanning the gap. The germline gives CDR1 MNHNY, CDR2 SVGAGI (reference sequence). CDR3 bases: TGTGCCAGCAGTTACTTGATTTCTAATACTGAAGCTTTCTTT. It codes for CASSYLISNTEAFF.

The chain employs TRBV21-1 and TRBJ2-7; the table's D call TRBD1 went unverified against the DNA. TRBV21-1 is designated a pseudogene. This CDR3 contains 22 residues. CDR3 sequence reads: CASSTDGTRSIGKGGSRYEQYF. The CDR3 nucleotides read TGTGCCAGCAGCACTGATGGAACGAGGAGCATCGGCAAAGGGGGCAGTCGCTACGAGCAGTACTTC.

V gene TRBV18 combines with J gene TRBJ2-7, with D perhaps TRBD1 (5 bases). CDR1 KGHSH and CDR2 LQKENI come from the germline V gene. The CDR3 is 12 amino acids. V shed 3 bases and J shed 4 bases, with 7 bases lying between them. The chain's CDR3 is CASSPAGYEQYF. DNA of the CDR3: TGTGCCAGCTCACCCGCAGGGTACGAGCAGTACTTC.

The genes are TRBV7-3 and TRBJ2-7; D is possibly TRBD1 (7 bases). Trimming removed 5 bases from V and 1 base from J, with 18 bases in between. The CDR3 has 16 amino acids. Germline CDR1 is SGHTA and CDR2 is FQGTGA. The CDR3 DNA reads as TGTGCCAGCAGCCCTGGGGTGCAGGGGGGATCCTACGAGCAGTACTTC. This encodes CASSPGVQGGSYEQYF.

The chain links TRBV5-6 to TRBJ2-7; TRBD1 aligns across 10 bases. The V segment lost 4 bases and the J segment 7 bases; nucleotides outside the gene matches: 11. CDR3 length: 15 residues. Germline V lookup: CDR1 SGHDT, CDR2 YYEEEE. The CDR3 region is CASSIRGTGAGEQYF. The CDR3 region has the DNA TGTGCCAGCAGCATCCGCGGGACAGGGGCGGGTGAGCAGTACTTC.

This chain uses TRBV30 with TRBJ1-1; TRBD1 matches at 7 bases. The V segment lost 0 bases and the J segment 6 bases; nucleotides outside the gene matches: 16. The germline CDR1 and CDR2 sequences are GTSNPN and SVGIG (reference sequence). The CDR3 contains 17 residues. DNA for the CDR3: TGTGCCTGGAGTGTACGACAGGGTTCTTGGGGAGGGGCTGAAGCTTTCTTT. It encodes CAWSVRQGSWGGAEAFF.

The V gene is TRBV18, the J gene TRBJ2-2; D possibly corresponds to TRBD1 (5 bases). Trimming removed 5 bases from V and 0 bases from J, with 10 bases in between. There are 15 residues in the CDR3. Germline-derived CDR1 and CDR2 are KGHSH and LQKENI. The CDR3 DNA follows: TGTGCCAGCTCAAACAGGCTCGCGAACACCGGGGAGCTGTTTTTT. It is translated as CASSNRLANTGELFF.

CDR3 in amino acids: CASSVNRGGYTF. The CDR3 coding sequence is TGTGCCAGCAGTGTCAACAGGGGTGGCTACACCTTC. The chain recombines TRBV28 with TRBJ1-2, with 7 positions matching TRBD1. This CDR3 region has 12 residues. The germline V gene encodes CDR1 MDHEN and CDR2 SYDVKM. The V segment lost 5 bases and the J segment 7 bases; nucleotides outside the gene matches: 4.

The chain links TRBV5-1 to TRBJ2-7; TRBD1 aligns across 7 bases. J was trimmed by 3 bases and V by 4 bases; bases with no gene match: 4. The germline V gene encodes CDR1 SGHRS and CDR2 YFSETQ. There are 13 residues in the CDR3. CDR3 region: CASSVRDSYEQYF. The CDR3 DNA sequence: TGCGCCAGCAGCGTCCGGGACAGCTACGAGCAGTACTTC.

This chain connects TRBV19 to TRBJ1-6, with D unresolved. The CDR3 has 16 amino acids. Germline CDR1 LNHDA, CDR2 SQIVND (reference sequence). Trimming removed 3 bases from V and 7 bases from J, with 16 bases in between. CDR3 residues: CASSIRPILGNSPLHF. The CDR3 DNA sequence: TGTGCCAGTAGTATCCGACCAATTCTCGGAAATTCACCCCTCCACTTT. Supplemented by reference TRBV19 and TRBJ1-6, the full variable domain reads DGGITQSPKYLFRKEGQNVTLSCEQNLNHDAMYWYRQDPGQGLRLIYYSQIVNDFQKGDIAEGYSVSREKKESFPLTVTSAQKNPTAFYLCASSIRPILGNSPLHFGNGTRLTVT.

This clone was counted only a few times. The CDR3 loop reads CASSPISGGQTGELFF. In nucleotides, the CDR3 is TGTGCCAGCTCACCGATCTCAGGGGGCCAAACCGGGGAGCTGTTTTTT. The chain uses TRBV18 and TRBJ2-2, with 8 bases lining up with TRBD1. Germline trimming cut 3 bases from V and 5 bases from J; bases unmatched to any gene: 8. The CDR3 has 16 amino acids. Per germline, CDR1 KGHSH and CDR2 LQKENI.

About this clone itself: A junction boundary mismatches the germline segment, possibly from a read error. V gene TRBV28 combines with J gene TRBJ1-5; weak D call: TRBD1 (5 bases). The V gene's germline CDR1 is MDHEN and CDR2 SYDVKM. The CDR3 is made up of 13 amino acids. The CDR3 here is CASTLGGNRPQHF. CDR3 sequence (DNA): TGTGCCAGCACCCTGGGGGGGAATCGGCCCCAGCATTTT.

The CDR3 nucleotides read TGTGCCAGCAACCGGGCTACAAACACCGGGGAGCTGTTTTTT. The encoded protein is CASNRATNTGELFF. The chain links TRBV11-2 to TRBJ2-2, with no clear D. V lost 7 bases to trimming and J lost 2 bases, with 11 bases between them. CDR1 SGHAT and CDR2 FQNNGV come from the germline V gene. This CDR3 region has 14 residues.

This chain uses TRBV25-1 with TRBJ2-6; D is ambiguous. The germline V gene has CDR1 MGHDK and CDR2 SYGVNS. Between the trimmed V and J ends, which lost 6 bases and 2 bases, there was a span of 5 bases. The CDR3 has 13 residues. CDR3 residues: CASSRAGANVLTF. The CDR3 DNA is TGTGCCAGCAGCCGGGCTGGGGCCAACGTCCTGACTTTC.

In its sample, this clone was seen a few times. The V call is TRBV7-8, the J call TRBJ1-2, with D perhaps matching TRBD1 (5 bases). This CDR3 contains 15 residues. With 1 base removed from V and 8 bases from J, the gap between germline ends came to 17 bases. From germline, CDR1 is SGHVS and CDR2 FQNEAQ. The CDR3 DNA reads TGTGCCAGCAGCTTAGGGGGACTGGATAGGAAAGGCTACACCTTC. This gives the protein CASSLGGLDRKGYTF.

V gene TRBV2 combines with J gene TRBJ2-5; D is ambiguous. V lost 8 bases to trimming and J lost 1 base, with 11 bases between them. The CDR3 is 13 residues long. The germline V gene encodes CDR1 SNHLY and CDR2 FYNNEI. In nucleotides, the CDR3 is TGTGCCAGCCAGAGATGGTTCCAAGAGACCCAGTACTTC. Amino acid sequence: CASQRWFQETQYF.

J is TRBJ2-7 and V is TRBV10-3; 9 bases are shared with TRBD2. The J segment lost 0 bases and the V segment lost 8 bases, leaving 11 bases of the junction unmatched. This CDR3 comprises 16 residues. Per the germline V gene, CDR1 is ENHRY and CDR2 is SYGVKD. CDR3 nucleotides: TGTGCCATCGAAAGGGGGAGACTAGCGGACTCCTACGAGCAGTACTTC. Encoded protein: CAIERGRLADSYEQYF.